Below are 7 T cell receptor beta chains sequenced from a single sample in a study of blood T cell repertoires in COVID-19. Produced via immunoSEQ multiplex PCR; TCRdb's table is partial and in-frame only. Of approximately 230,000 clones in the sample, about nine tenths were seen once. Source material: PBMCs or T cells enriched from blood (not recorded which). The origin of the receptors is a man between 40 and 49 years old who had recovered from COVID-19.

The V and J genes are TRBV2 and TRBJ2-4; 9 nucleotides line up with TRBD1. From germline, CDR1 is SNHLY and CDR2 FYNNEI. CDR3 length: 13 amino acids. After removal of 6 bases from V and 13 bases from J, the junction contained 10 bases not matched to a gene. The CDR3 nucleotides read TGTGCCAGCAGAGGGCCTCCGGGACAGGGCCAGTACTTC. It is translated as CASRGPPGQGQYF.

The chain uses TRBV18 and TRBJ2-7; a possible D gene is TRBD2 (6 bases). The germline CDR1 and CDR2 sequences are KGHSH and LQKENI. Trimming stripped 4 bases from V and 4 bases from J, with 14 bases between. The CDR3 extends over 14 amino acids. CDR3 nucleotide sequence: TGTGCCAGCTCACTTCCGGGAGCCGTTTACGAGCAGTACTTC. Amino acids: CASSLPGAVYEQYF.

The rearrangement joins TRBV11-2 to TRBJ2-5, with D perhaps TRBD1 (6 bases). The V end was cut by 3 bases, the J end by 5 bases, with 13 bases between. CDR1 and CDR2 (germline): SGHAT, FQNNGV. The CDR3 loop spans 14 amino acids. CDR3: CASSFNQGKETQYF. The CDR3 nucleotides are TGTGCCAGCAGCTTTAATCAGGGGAAGGAGACCCAGTACTTC.

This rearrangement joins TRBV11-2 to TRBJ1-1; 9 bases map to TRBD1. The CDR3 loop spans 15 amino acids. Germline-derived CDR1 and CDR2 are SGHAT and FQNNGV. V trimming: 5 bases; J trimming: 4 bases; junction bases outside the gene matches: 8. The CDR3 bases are TGTGCCAGCAGCCGAATCACAGGGGGCGGCACTGAAGCTTTCTTT. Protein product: CASSRITGGGTEAFF. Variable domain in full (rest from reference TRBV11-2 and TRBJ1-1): EAGVAQSPRYKIIEKRQSVAFWCNPISGHATLYWYQQILGQGPKLLIQFQNNGVVDDSQLPKDRFSAERLKGVDSTLKIQPAKLEDSAVYLCASSRITGGGTEAFFGQGTRLTVV.

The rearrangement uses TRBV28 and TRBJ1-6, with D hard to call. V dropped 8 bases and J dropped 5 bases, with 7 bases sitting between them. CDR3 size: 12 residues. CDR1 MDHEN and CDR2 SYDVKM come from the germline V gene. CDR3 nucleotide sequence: TGTGCCAGCCGACAAAATAATTCACCCCTCCACTTT. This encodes CASRQNNSPLHF.

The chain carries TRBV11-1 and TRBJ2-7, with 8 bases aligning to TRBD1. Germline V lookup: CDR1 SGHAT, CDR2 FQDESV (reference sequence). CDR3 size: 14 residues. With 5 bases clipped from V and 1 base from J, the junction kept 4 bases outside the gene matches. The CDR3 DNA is TGTGCCAGCAGCCCCCGACAGGGGTCCTACGAGCAGTACTTC. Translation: CASSPRQGSYEQYF.

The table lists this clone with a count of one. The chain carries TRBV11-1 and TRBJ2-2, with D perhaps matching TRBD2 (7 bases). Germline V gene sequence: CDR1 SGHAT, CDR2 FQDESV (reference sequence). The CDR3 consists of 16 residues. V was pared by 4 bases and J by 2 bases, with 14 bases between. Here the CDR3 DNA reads TGTGCCAGCAGCTCCCCTGGGGGGGCAAACACCGGGGAGCTGTTTTTT. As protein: CASSSPGGANTGELFF.